Given below is one T cell receptor (beta chain) in context. Its target is unknown. Nominally healthy donors provided the samples, though records likely missed some immune exposures. Use of 60 Vbeta and 13 Jbeta primers characterized the PCR. The repertoire was sequenced with immunoSEQ multiplex PCR; TCRdb's copy has only in-frame clones and lacks some. The sample includes some 130,000 clones, roughly three quarters of them seen just once. This specimen belongs to a study of cytomegalovirus exposure and HLA in healthy donors. Turning to the study itself: Prior work identified some 120 million unique TCR beta sequences in 150 million to 200 million T cells. General observations from the study: In a later analysis, about 17,000 TCR beta sequences were associated with HLA alleles at 0.05 false discovery rate.

Trimming at V came to 4 bases and at J to 2 bases, leaving 7 bases not matched to a gene. The CDR3 is 17 residues long. The germline V gene has CDR1 MNHEY and CDR2 SMNVEV (reference sequence). The sequenced sample was PBMCs. This chain connects TRBV27 to TRBJ2-1, with 11 bases that match TRBD2. This receptor was obtained from a man aged 25 to 40 in good health and CMV-seronegative. This CDR3 reads CASSSSRGLAAYNEQFF. DNA of the CDR3: TGTGCCAGCAGTTCTAGCCGGGGACTAGCGGCCTACAATGAGCAGTTCTTC.